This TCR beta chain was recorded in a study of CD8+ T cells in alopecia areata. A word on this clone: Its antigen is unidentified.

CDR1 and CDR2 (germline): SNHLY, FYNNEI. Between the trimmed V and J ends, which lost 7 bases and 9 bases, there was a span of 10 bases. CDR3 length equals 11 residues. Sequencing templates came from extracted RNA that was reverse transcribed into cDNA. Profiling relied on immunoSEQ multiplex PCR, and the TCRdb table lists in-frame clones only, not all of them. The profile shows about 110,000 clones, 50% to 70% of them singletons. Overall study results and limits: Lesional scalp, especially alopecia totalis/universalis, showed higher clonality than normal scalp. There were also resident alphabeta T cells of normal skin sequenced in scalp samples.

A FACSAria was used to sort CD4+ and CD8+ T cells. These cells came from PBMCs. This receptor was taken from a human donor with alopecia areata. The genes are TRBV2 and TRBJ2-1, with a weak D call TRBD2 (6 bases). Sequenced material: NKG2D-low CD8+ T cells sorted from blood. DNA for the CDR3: TGTGCCAGCATCGGGGGAGGTGAGCAGTTCTTC. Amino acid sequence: CASIGGGEQFF. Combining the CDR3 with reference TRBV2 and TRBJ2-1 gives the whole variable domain EPEVTQTPSHQVTQMGQEVILRCVPISNHLYFYWYRQILGQKVEFLVSFYNNEISEKSEIFDDQFSVERPDGSNFTLKIRSTKLEDSAMYFCASIGGGEQFFGPGTRLTVL.